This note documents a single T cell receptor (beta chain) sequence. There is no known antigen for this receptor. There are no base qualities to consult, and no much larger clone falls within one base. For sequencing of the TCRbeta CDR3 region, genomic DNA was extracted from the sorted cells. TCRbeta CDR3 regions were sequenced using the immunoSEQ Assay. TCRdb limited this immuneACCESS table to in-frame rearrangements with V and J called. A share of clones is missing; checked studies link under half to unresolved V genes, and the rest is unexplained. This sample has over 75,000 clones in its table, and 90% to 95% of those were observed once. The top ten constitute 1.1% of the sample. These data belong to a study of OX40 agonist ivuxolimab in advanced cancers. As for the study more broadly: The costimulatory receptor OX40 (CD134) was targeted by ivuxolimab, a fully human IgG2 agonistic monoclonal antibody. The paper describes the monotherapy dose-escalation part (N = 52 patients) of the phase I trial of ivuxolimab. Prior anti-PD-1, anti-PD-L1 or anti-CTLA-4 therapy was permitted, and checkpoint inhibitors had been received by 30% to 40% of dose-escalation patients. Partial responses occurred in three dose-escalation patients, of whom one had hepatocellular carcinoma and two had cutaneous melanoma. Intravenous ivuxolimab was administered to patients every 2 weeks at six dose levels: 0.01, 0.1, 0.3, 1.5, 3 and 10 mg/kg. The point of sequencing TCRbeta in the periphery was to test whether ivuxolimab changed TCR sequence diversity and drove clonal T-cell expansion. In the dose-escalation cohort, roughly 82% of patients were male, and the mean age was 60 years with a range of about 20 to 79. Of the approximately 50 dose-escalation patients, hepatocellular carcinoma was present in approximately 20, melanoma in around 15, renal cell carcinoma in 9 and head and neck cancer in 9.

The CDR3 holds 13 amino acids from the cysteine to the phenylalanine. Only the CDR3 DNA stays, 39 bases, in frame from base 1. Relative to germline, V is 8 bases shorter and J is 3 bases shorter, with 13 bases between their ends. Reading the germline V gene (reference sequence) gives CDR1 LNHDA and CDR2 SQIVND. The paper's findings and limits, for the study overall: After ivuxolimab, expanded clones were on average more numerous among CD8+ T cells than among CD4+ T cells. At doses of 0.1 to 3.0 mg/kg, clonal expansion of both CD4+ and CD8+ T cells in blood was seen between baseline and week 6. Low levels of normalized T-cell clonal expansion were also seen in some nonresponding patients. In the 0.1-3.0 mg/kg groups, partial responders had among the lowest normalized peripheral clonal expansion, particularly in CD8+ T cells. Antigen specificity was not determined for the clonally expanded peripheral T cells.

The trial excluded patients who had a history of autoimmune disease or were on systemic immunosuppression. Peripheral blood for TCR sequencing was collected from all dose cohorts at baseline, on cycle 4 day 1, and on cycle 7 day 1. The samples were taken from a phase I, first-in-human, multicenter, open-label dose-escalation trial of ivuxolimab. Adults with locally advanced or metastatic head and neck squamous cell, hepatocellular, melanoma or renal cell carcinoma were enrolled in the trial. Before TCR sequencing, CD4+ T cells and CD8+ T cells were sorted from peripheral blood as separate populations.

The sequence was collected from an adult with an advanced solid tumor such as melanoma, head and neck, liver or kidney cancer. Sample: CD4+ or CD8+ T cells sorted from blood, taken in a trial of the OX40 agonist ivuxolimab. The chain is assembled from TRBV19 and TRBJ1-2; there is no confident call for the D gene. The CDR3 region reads CASSPRGDYGYTF. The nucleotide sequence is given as TGTGCCAGTTCCCCACGGGGAGACTATGGCTACACCTTC.